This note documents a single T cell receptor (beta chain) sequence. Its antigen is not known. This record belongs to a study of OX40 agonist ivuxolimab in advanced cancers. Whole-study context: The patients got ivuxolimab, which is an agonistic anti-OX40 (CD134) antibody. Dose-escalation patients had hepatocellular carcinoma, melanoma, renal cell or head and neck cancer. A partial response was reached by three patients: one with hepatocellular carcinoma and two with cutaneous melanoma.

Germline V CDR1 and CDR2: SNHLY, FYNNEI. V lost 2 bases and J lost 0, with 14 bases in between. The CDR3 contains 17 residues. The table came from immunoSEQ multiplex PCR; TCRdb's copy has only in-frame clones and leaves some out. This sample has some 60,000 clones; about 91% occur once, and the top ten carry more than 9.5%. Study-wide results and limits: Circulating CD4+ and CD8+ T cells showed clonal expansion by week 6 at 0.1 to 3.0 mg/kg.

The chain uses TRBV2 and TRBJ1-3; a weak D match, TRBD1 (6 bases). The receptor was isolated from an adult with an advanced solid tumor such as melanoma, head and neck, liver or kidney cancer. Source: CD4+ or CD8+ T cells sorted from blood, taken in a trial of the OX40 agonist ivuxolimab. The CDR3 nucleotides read TGTGCCAGCAGTGAACTACCGGGACAAAGCTCTGGAAACACCATATATTTT. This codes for CASSELPGQSSGNTIYF. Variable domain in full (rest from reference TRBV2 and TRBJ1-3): EPEVTQTPSHQVTQMGQEVILRCVPISNHLYFYWYRQILGQKVEFLVSFYNNEISEKSEIFDDQFSVERPDGSNFTLKIRSTKLEDSAMYFCASSELPGQSSGNTIYFGEGSWLTVV.